This T cell receptor beta chain was captured in a study of identical twins. Study results and limitations: Out-of-frame TCR alpha sharing observed in monozygotic twins exceeded model estimates.

Trimming stripped 6 bases from V and 0 bases from J, with 8 bases between. Germline CDR1 SNHLY, CDR2 FYNNEI. The CDR3 totals 13 residues. This clonotype was picked up a small number of times. The antigen remains unidentified. Using its own MiXCR run on the 5' RACE reads, TCRdb lists one record per CDR3 protein. This table holds roughly 500,000 distinct CDR3 sequences, less than 25% found once. The same data also contributed to another study, on T cells expressing NK-cell markers.

This receptor was obtained from a woman younger than 30 in good health. Material: CD4+ T cells sorted from blood. The chain has TRBV2 and TRBJ1-1; possibly TRBD1 for D (6 bases). The DNA of the CDR3 is TGTGCCAGCAGGGGGACATTGAACACTGAAGCTTTCTTT. Translating gives CASRGTLNTEAFF.